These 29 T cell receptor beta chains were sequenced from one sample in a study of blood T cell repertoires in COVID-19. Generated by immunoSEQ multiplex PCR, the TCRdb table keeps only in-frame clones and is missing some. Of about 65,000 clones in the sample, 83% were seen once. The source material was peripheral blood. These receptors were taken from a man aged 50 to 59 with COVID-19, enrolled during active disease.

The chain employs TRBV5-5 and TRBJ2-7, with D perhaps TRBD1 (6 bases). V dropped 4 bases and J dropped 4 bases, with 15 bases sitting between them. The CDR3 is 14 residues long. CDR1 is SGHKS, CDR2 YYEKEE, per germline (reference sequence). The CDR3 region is CASSHQQGRYEQYF. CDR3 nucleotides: TGTGCCAGCAGCCATCAACAGGGTCGGTACGAGCAGTACTTC. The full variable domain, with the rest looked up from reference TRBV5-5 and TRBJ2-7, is DAGVTQSPTHLIKTRGQQVTLRCSPISGHKSVSWYQQVLGQGPQFIFQYYEKEERGRGNFPDRFSARQFPNYSSELNVNALLLGDSALYLCASSHQQGRYEQYFGPGTRLTVT.

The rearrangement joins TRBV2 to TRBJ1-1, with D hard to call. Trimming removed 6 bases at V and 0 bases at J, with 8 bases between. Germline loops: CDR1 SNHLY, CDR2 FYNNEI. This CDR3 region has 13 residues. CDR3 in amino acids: CASRRTVNTEAFF. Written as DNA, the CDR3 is TGTGCCAGCAGGAGAACAGTGAACACTGAAGCTTTCTTT.

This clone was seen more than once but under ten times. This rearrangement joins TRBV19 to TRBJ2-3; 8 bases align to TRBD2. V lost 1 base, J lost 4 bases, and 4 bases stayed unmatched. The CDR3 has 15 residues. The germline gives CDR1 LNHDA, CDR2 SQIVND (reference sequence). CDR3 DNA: TGTGCCAGTAGTATAGTTACGGGAGGGGCAGATACGCAGTATTTT. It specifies CASSIVTGGADTQYF.

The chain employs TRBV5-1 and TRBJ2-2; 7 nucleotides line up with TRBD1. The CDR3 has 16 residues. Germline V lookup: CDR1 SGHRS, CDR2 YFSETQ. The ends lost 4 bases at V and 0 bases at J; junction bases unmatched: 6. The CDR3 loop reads CASSMSTGPNTGELFF. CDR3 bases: TGCGCCAGCAGCATGTCGACAGGGCCGAACACCGGGGAGCTGTTTTTT.

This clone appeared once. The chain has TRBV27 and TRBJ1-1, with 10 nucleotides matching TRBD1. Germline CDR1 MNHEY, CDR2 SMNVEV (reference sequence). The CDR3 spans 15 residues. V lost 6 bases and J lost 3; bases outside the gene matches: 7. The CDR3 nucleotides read TGTGCCAGCAGGAGGACAGGGGGGAGGGACACTGAAGCTTTCTTT. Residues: CASRRTGGRDTEAFF.

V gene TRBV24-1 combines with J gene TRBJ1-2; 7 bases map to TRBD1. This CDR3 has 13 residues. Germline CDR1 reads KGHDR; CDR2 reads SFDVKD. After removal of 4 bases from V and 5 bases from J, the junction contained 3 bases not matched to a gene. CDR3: CATSDPQGYGYTF. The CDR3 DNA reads TGTGCCACCAGTGACCCACAGGGGTATGGCTACACCTTC.

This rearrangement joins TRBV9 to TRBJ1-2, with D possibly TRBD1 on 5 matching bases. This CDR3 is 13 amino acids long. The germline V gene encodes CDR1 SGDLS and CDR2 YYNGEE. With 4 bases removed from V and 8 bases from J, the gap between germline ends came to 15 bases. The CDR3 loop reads CASSPGLWNGYTF. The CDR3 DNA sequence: TGTGCCAGCAGCCCGGGACTCTGGAACGGCTACACCTTC.

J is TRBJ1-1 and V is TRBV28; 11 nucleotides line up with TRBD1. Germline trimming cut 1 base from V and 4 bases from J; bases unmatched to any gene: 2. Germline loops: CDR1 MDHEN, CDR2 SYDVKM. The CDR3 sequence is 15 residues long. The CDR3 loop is CASSLYGQGATEAFF. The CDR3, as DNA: TGTGCCAGCAGTTTATATGGACAGGGGGCCACTGAAGCTTTCTTT.

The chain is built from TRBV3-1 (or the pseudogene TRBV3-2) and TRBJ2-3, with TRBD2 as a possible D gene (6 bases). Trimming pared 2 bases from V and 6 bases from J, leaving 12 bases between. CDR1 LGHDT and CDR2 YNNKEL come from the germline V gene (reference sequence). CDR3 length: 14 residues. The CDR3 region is CASSQRGGADTQYF. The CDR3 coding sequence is TGTGCCAGCAGCCAACGAGGAGGGGCCGATACGCAGTATTTT.

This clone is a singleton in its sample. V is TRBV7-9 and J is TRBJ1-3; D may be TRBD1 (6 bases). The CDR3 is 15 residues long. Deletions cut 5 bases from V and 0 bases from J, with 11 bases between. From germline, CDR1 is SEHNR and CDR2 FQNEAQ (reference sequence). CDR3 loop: CASSPGQYSGNTIYF. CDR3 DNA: TGTGCCAGCAGCCCTGGACAGTACTCTGGAAACACCATATATTTT.

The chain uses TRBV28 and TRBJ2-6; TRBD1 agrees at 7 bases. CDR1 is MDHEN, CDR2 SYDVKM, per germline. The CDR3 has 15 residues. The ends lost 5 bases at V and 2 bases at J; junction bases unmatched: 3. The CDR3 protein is CASSKGQAGANVLTF. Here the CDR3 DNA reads TGTGCCAGCAGTAAAGGACAGGCTGGGGCCAACGTCCTGACTTTC.

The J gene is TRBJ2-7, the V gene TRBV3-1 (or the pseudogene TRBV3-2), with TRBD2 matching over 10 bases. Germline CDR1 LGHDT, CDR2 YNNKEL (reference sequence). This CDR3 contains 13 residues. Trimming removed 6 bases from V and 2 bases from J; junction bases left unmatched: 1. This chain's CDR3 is CASRTSGTYEQYF. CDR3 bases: TGTGCCAGCAGAACTAGCGGGACCTACGAGCAGTACTTC.

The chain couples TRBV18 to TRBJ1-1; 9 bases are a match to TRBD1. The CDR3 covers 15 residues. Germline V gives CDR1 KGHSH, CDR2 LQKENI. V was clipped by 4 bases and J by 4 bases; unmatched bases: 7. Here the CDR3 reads CASSRDRVEGTEAFF. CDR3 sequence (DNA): TGTGCCAGCTCACGGGACAGGGTTGAGGGCACTGAAGCTTTCTTT. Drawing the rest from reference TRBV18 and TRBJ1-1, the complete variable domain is NAGVMQNPRHLVRRRGQEARLRCSPMKGHSHVYWYRQLPEEGLKFMVYLQKENIIDESGMPKERFSAEFPKEGPSILRIQQVVRGDSAAYFCASSRDRVEGTEAFFGQGTRLTVV.

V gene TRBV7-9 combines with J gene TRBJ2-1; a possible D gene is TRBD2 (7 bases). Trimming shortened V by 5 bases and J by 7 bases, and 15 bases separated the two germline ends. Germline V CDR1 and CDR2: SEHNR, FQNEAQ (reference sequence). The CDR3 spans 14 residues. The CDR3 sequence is CASSLQGGGNEQFF. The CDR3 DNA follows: TGTGCCAGCAGCCTCCAGGGAGGGGGGAATGAGCAGTTCTTC.

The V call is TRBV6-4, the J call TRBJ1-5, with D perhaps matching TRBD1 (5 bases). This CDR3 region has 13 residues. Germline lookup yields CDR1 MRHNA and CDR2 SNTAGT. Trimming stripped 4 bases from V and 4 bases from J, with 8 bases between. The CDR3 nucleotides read TGTGCCAGCAGTGTGACAGTAAATCAGCCCCAGCATTTT. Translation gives CASSVTVNQPQHF.

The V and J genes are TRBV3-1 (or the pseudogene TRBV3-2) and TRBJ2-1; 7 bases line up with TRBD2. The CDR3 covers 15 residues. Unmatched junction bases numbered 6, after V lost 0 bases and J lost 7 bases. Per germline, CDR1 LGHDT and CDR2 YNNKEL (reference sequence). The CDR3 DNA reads TGTGCCAGCAGCCAAGAGAGGACTAGGTTGAATGAGCAGTTCTTC. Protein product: CASSQERTRLNEQFF.

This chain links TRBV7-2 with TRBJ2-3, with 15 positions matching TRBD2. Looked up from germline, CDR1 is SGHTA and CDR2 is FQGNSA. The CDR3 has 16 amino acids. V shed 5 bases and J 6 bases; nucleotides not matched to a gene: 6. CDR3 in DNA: TGTGCCAGCAGCCCAGGACTAGCGGGAGGGAGGGATACGCAGTATTTT. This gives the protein CASSPGLAGGRDTQYF.

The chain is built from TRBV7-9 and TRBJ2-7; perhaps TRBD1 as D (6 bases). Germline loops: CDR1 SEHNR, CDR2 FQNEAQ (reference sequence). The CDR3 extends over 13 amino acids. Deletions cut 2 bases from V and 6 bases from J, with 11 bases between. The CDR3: CASSLQQGSEQYF. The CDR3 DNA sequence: TGTGCCAGCAGCTTACAACAGGGCTCCGAGCAGTACTTC. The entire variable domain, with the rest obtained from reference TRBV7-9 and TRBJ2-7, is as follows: DTGVSQNPRHKITKRGQNVTFRCDPISEHNRLYWYRQTLGQGPEFLTYFQNEAQLEKSRLLSDRFSAERPKGSFSTLEIQRTEQGDSAMYLCASSLQQGSEQYFGPGTRLTVT.

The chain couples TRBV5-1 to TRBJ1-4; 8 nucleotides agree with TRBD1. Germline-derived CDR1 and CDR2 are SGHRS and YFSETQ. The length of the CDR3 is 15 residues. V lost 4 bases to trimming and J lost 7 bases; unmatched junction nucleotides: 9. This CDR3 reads CASSKQGVASEKLFF. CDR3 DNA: TGCGCCAGCAGCAAACAGGGGGTAGCTAGTGAAAAACTGTTTTTT.

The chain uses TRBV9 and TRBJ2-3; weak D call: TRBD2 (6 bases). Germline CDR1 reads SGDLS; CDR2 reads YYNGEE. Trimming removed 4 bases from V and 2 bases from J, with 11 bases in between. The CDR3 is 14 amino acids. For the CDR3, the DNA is TGTGCCAGCAGCTCCGGGGGATACACAGATACGCAGTATTTT. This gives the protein CASSSGGYTDTQYF.

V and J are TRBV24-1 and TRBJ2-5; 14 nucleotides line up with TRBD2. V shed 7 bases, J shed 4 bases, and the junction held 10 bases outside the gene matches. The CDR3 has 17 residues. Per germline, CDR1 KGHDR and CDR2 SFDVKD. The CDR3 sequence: CATSAPGLAGAGETQYF. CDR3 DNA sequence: TGTGCCACCAGCGCGCCGGGACTAGCGGGAGCGGGAGAGACCCAGTACTTC.

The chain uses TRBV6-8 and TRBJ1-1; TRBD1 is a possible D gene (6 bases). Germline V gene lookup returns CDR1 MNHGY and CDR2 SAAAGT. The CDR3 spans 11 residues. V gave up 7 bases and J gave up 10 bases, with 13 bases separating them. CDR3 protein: CASKGEGGAFF. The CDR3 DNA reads TGTGCCAGCAAGGGGGAAGGGGGAGCTTTCTTT.

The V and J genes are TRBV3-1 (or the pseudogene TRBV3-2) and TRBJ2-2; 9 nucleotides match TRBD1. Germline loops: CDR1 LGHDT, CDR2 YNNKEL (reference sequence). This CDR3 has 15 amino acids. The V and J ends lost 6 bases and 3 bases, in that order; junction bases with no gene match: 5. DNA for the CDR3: TGTGCCAGCAGGCGATGGACAGGGGACACCGGGGAGCTGTTTTTT. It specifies CASRRWTGDTGELFF.

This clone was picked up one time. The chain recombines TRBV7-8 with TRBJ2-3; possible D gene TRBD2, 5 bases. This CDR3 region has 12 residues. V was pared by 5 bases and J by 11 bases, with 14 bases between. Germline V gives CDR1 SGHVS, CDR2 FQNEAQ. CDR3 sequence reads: CASSQPGRGQYF. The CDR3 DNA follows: TGTGCCAGCAGCCAACCCGGTCGGGGGCAGTATTTT.

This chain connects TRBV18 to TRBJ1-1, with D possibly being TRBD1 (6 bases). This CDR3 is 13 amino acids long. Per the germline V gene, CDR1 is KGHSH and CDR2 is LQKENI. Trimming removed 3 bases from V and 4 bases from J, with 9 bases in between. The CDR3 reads CASSPLQGTEAFF. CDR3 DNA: TGTGCCAGCTCACCCCTACAGGGCACTGAAGCTTTCTTT.

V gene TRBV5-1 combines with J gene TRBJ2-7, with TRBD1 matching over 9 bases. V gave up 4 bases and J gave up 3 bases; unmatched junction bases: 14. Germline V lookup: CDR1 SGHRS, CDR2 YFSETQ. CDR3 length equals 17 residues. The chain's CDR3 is CASSLASVGQGFYEQYF. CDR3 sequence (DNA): TGCGCCAGCAGCCTGGCCTCCGTTGGACAGGGGTTCTACGAGCAGTACTTC.

CDR3 coding DNA: TGTGCCAGCAGTGACCGACGGCCCCTCGGGTTACCCCTCCACTTT. Translation gives CASSDRRPLGLPLHF. This chain connects TRBV27 to TRBJ1-6; D uncertain. From germline, CDR1 is MNHEY and CDR2 SMNVEV (reference sequence). The CDR3 extends over 15 amino acids. V was shortened by 5 bases and J by 12 bases, with 20 bases between the two germline ends.

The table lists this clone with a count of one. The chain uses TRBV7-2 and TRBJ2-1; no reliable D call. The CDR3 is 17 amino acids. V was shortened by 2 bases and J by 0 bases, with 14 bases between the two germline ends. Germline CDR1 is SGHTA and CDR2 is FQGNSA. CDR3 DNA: TGTGCCAGCAGCTTACAACCAGTACGGAGCTCCTACAATGAGCAGTTCTTC. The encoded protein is CASSLQPVRSSYNEQFF.

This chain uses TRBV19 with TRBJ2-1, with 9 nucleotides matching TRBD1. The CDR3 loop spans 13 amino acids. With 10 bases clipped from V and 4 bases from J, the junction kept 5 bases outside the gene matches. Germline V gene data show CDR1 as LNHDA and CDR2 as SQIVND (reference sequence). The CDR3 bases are TGTGCCACCAAGACAGGGGGGTACAATGAGCAGTTCTTC. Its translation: CATKTGGYNEQFF.